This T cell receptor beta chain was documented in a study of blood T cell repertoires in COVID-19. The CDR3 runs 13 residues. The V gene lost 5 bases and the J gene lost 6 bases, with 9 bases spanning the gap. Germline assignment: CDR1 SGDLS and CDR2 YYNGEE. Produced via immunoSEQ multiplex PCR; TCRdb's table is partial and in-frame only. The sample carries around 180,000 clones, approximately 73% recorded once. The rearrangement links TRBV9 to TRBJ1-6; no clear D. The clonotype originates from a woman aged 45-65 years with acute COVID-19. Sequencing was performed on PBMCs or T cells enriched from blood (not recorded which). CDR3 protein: CASSGQTNSPLHF. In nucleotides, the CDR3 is TGTGCCAGCAGTGGGCAGACTAATTCACCCCTCCACTTT. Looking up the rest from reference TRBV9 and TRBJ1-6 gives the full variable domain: DSGVTQTPKHLITATGQRVTLRCSPRSGDLSVYWYQQSLDQGLQFLIQYYNGEERAKGNILERFSAQQFPDLHSELNLSSLELGDSALYFCASSGQTNSPLHFGNGTRLTVT.